The source of this TCR beta chain is a study of blood T cell repertoires in COVID-19 (dated by TCRdb to about 2020). With respect to the entire study: Samples from collaborators originated in the United States, Italy and Spain and spanned both the acute and convalescent phases of COVID-19. The material from the prospective study consisted of cDNA or gDNA derived from T cells, B-cell-depleted T cells, or PBMCs. Deeply sampled blood TCRbeta repertoires from subjects exposed to, actively infected with, or recovered from COVID-19 were included in the dataset. The repertoires were released in a freely available public database meant as a resource for research on the immune response to SARS-CoV-2. The samples were drawn from the first 160 participants of the ongoing ImmuneRACE study and from 1,254 subjects provided by 6 global collaborators. Sample metadata almost always included a de-identified subject ID, COVID-19 status, age in years and sex. HLA class I and class II types, where available, came from metadata supplied by the sample provider rather than from assay-based typing.

The germline V gene encodes CDR1 MRHNA and CDR2 SNTAGT. V has 7 bases trimmed and J has 1 base trimmed; junction bases matching no gene number 14. The CDR3 holds 19 amino acids from the cysteine to the phenylalanine. Only CDR3 DNA remains: 57 bases, in frame from the first base. TCRbeta CDR3 regions were amplified from genomic DNA by means of the immunoSEQ Assay, a bias-controlled multiplex PCR. Regarding the original processing steps: Within the assay, amplification of reference gene primers was used to estimate how many nucleated cells each sample contained. To quantify the absolute abundance of each unique TCRbeta CDR3 rearrangement, sequence reads were collapsed and filtered. For each sample, productive Simpson clonality was calculated as the square root of Simpson's diversity index across productive rearrangements. The table comes from immuneACCESS by way of TCRdb, which keeps in-frame sequences with V and J called. Part of the clones is missing from these tables; in studies checked, under half for an unresolved V gene and the rest for unknown reasons. For V, J and clone size, that table is used; D and trimming come from the DNA. The sample table contains about 220,000 clones; only one count was recorded for around 81% of them. Around 13% of the sample is taken by the ten largest.

Details on this clone: The specificity of this receptor is unknown. No qualities accompany the bases; no much larger clone lies one base away.

Whole blood was collected in K2EDTA tubes by collaborating institutions according to the institutions' own protocols. Collaborator samples were shipped for TCRbeta analysis as frozen whole blood, isolated PBMCs, or DNA extracted from either sample type. The paper's findings and limits, for the study overall: The quantity of clinical and demographic metadata differed by source and by participant and was supplied without curation.

The sequence was obtained from a human donor in a cohort sampled during active COVID-19. Sequencing was performed on peripheral blood. The V and J genes are TRBV6-4 and TRBJ2-2; the junction holds 11 bases that match TRBD2. The DNA sequence is TGTGCCAGCAAAAAAGTACCGGGACTAGCGGAGGGGAACACCGGGGAGCTGTTTTTT. Its protein reads: CASKKVPGLAEGNTGELFF.